This TCR beta chain was retrieved from a study of regulatory T cells in long-lasting Graves disease. Study at large: Over 5 years of antithyroid drugs with positive TSH receptor antibodies was taken to mean persistent Graves' disease.

To make TCR beta libraries, researchers used iRepertoire HTBI primers and Arm-PCR of CDR3 regions. A single record per CDR3 protein comes from TCRdb applying MiXCR to the multiplex PCR reads. This sample carries a few hundred thousand distinct CDR3 sequences, 23% of them seen once, and the ten largest clones take 26%. This clonotype occurred a few times. No antigen is known for it. The time point: persistent/refractory GD, antithyroid drugs over 5 years with positive TRAb. After RNA was extracted from PBMCs, the TCR library was made from it. Study-level results: Repertoires from persistent disease leaned toward TRBV28, TRBJ1-2 and TRBJ2-5.

There are 15 residues in the CDR3. V lost 6 bases to trimming and J lost 1 base, with 13 bases between them. Looked up from germline, CDR1 is MDHEN and CDR2 is SYDVKM. The sample in question was peripheral blood mononuclear cells (PBMCs), obtained when the disease was refractory, from a patient treated with antithyroid drugs. The sequence derives from a female donor with Graves disease. The J gene is TRBJ2-1, the V gene TRBV28; possible D gene TRBD1, 6 bases. The CDR3 protein is CASRRDTLSYNEQFF. In DNA form, the CDR3 reads TGTGCCAGCAGAAGGGACACCTTGTCCTACAATGAGCAGTTCTTC.